The T cell receptor (beta chain) described here comes from a study of a mutant IDH1 vaccine in newly diagnosed glioma (dated by TCRdb to 2020 to 2022). Context from the whole study: In the chemotherapy-containing groups, vaccination started alongside temozolomide cycles, whereas in patients who had radiotherapy alone it started 4-6 weeks after radiotherapy. Of the 30 or so patients who were treated, 62.5% were male and 37.5% were female, and the mean age was about 40 years. Prior to enrollment, standard therapy consisting of radiotherapy alone, temozolomide alone, or radiochemotherapy with temozolomide had been administered to patients, with the combination being received by most patients. Visit V12 was the week-35 safety follow-up and visit V13 was the week-47 end of study. Peripheral blood was drawn at six visits: V03 (baseline), V05, V07, V10, V12 and V13. Longitudinal TCRB deep sequencing was performed for some 25 treated patients wherever samples were available for exploratory analyses. Points the paper makes about the study in general: The authors stated that sample limitations prevented analyses of patient blood samples from being reproduced. Selection of PBMC samples for TCRB deep sequencing was based on availability. Pseudoprogression appeared unrelated to alterations in the top peripheral T cell clonotypes detected by TCRB sequencing. Immune responses induced by the vaccine were seen in about 93% of patients across multiple MHC alleles.

The sample's time point label, in plain terms: week 47, end of study. Each vaccine dose, consisting of 300 ug of a 20-mer mutant IDH1 peptide in Montanide, was administered subcutaneously with topical imiquimod. Patients received eight vaccinations in weeks 1, 3, 5, 7, 11, 15, 19 and 23, corresponding to visits V03 through V10. Newly diagnosed WHO grade 3 or 4 IDH1-mutant astrocytomas showing loss of nuclear ATRX were present in the donors. The samples were drawn from NOA16, a multicentre, single-arm, open-label phase I trial in Germany that tested a mutant IDH1 peptide vaccine in humans for the first time. Genomic DNA for TCRB sequencing was extracted from EDTA blood using the DNeasy Blood and Tissue Kit. The CDR3 sequence holds 11 residues, the cysteine and phenylalanine included. CDR3 DNA is the only sequence kept; it has 33 bases, read in frame from the first base. The germline V gene (reference sequence) supplies CDR1 DFQATT and CDR2 SNEGSKA. A distance of 4 bases separates the germline ends of V and J, which lose 0 bases and 7 bases respectively.

This clone was observed once. No antigen is known for it. No much larger clone exists at a distance of one base, and base qualities are not known. The library was obtained by the immunoSEQ multiplex PCR assay. The hsTCRB Kit was used according to the manufacturer's protocol to amplify rearranged TCR beta chain sequences. TCRB libraries were sequenced on an Illumina MiSeq. In the source study's methods: The proprietary platform of the kit vendor was used for demultiplexing, trimming and gene mapping. TCRdb obtained this table from immuneACCESS and retained in-frame rearrangements with V and J assigned. These tables miss some clones; where compared with another copy, unresolved V genes account for less than half of the shortfall, and the remainder is unexplained. The V and J calls and the clone size are those of that table, but D and trimming were determined from the DNA. A total of tens of thousands of clones appear in this sample, about 71% of them only once. Together, the top ten hold less than 6.5% of the sample.

This sequence originates from a man over 45 with glioma. Rearrangement joined TRBV20-1 to TRBJ1-3; no D gene is confidently identified. Source: PBMCs, taken from a glioma patient whose treatment included an IDH1 peptide vaccine. The encoded CDR3 is CSARDPNTIYF. The nucleotide sequence reads as follows: TGCAGTGCTAGAGATCCGAACACCATATATTTT.